This record looks at one T cell receptor (beta chain) sequence and its context. The antigen remains undetermined. Carrying UMI labels, the TRB cDNA libraries were prepared through 5' RACE. After re-calling the 5' RACE reads, TCRdb lists one entry per CDR3 protein, DNA absent. The sample totals roughly 89,000 distinct CDR3 sequences. This sample is part of a study of CXCR3-negative and CXCR3-positive naive CD8 T cells. General observations from the study: The naive subsets expressed comparable surface CD5, and the authors inferred TCR strength from TRB CDR3 properties.

This CDR3 comprises 13 residues. Germline V gene sequence: CDR1 MGHDK, CDR2 SYGVNS. This TCR came from a human donor in good health. Some clones in this sample may be carry-over from other donors' samples. The J gene is TRBJ2-2, the V gene TRBV25-1. The specimen was naive CXCR3- CD8+ T cells from blood. Noted subset: CD45RO-CCR7+CD27+CD95- naive CD8+ T cells lacking CXCR3 (TNR3-). The CDR3 protein is CASSRTYTGELFF.